This TCR beta chain was identified in a study of blood T cell repertoires in COVID-19. The wider study: The samples span acute and convalescent COVID-19 from the United States, Italy and Spain.

The repertoire was sequenced with immunoSEQ multiplex PCR; TCRdb's copy has only in-frame clones and lacks some. The sample yields approximately 140,000 clones, 84% seen once. The material sequenced was PBMCs or T cells enriched from blood (not recorded which). The origin of this receptor is a man in his forties with acute COVID-19.

CDR3 nucleotide sequence: TGTGCCAGCAGCTTAAGCCTGGGACTTGCTGGAAACACCATATATTTT. Its translation is CASSLSLGLAGNTIYF. The chain recombines TRBV7-2 with TRBJ1-3, with a weak D call TRBD1 (5 bases). V lost 2 bases and J 2 bases, leaving 13 bases between the germline ends. CDR3 size: 16 residues. Germline-derived CDR1 and CDR2 are SGHTA and FQGNSA.